This is a list of T cell receptor beta chains from one sample in a study of PD-L1 blockade in urothelial cancer. The table came from immunoSEQ multiplex PCR; TCRdb's copy has only in-frame clones and leaves some out. The table includes some 120,000 clones, less than 95% detected once. The specimen comprised PBMCs, sampled around atezolizumab (anti-PD-L1) treatment. The receptors originated from a man aged 55 to 70 with urothelial cancer. Both conserved end residues are part of each CDR3. Fields, in order: J gene, D gene, V gene, clone size, CDR3 protein, CDR3 DNA. D genes are given only for firm matches. Clone sizes are given selectively: once, few, many, or a class where the clone is expanded.

TRBJ2-2 | . | TRBV30 | once | CAWSVHDTGELFF | TGTGCCTGGAGTGTCCATGACACCGGGGAGCTGTTTTTT
TRBJ1-5 | . | TRBV4-3 | . | CASSQDRANNQPQHF | TGCGCCAGCAGCCAAGACAGGGCCAATAATCAGCCCCAGCATTTT
TRBJ2-3 | TRBD2 | TRBV7-3 | . | CASSLNPGLAVLTDTQYF | TGTGCCAGCAGCTTAAATCCGGGACTAGCGGTACTCACAGATACGCAGTATTTT
TRBJ1-5 | . | TRBV6-5 | . | CASAVGGFSTLPQHF | TGTGCCAGCGCGGTAGGGGGTTTCTCTACGCTGCCCCAGCATTTT
TRBJ2-1 | TRBD2 | TRBV27 | . | CASIRTSAGGVSYNEQFF | TGTGCCAGCATCCGGACTAGCGCGGGAGGGGTTTCCTACAATGAGCAGTTCTTC
TRBJ1-2 | TRBD1 | TRBV19 | once | CASNDETGLYGYTF | TGTGCCAGTAACGATGAGACAGGGCTCTATGGCTACACCTTC
TRBJ2-2 | . | TRBV5-1 | . | CASSLIRGDTGELFF | TGCGCCAGCAGCTTGATCAGGGGAGACACCGGGGAGCTGTTTTTT
TRBJ1-2 | TRBD1 | TRBV5-6 | . | CASSTGDGNYGYTF | TGTGCCAGCAGTACAGGGGACGGGAACTATGGCTACACCTTC
TRBJ2-7 | TRBD1 | TRBV5-4 | . | CASSPRGQGSGEQYF | TGTGCCAGCAGCCCAAGGGGACAGGGGAGCGGCGAGCAGTACTTC
TRBJ2-7 | . | TRBV9 | . | CASSEGKGQGHYEQYF | TGTGCCAGCAGCGAGGGGAAGGGACAAGGGCACTACGAGCAGTACTTC
TRBJ1-2 | . | TRBV2 | . | CASSIERRAVYGYTF | TGTGCCAGCAGTATCGAGAGGCGGGCCGTCTATGGCTACACCTTC
TRBJ2-5 | . | TRBV11-3 | . | CASSFSPVDQETQYF | TGTGCCAGCAGCTTCTCCCCCGTCGACCAAGAGACCCAGTACTTC
TRBJ2-7 | . | TRBV6-1 | few | CASSTQGKGEQYF | TGTGCCAGCAGTACGCAGGGGAAAGGGGAGCAGTACTTC
TRBJ2-7 | TRBD2 | TRBV5-1 | . | CASSGTSGVYEQYF | TGCGCCAGCAGCGGGACTAGCGGGGTATACGAGCAGTACTTC
TRBJ2-7 | . | TRBV10-2 | . | CASSESPGNAFEQYF | TGCGCCAGCAGTGAGTCGCCGGGGAACGCTTTCGAGCAGTACTTC
TRBJ1-2 | . | TRBV9 | . | CASSVDGRSNYGYTF | TGTGCCAGCAGCGTAGACGGCAGGTCTAACTATGGCTACACCTTC
TRBJ2-2 | TRBD2 | TRBV2 | once | CASSSLGLAGFPGELFF | TGTGCCAGCAGTTCTCTAGGACTAGCGGGGTTCCCCGGGGAGCTGTTTTTT
TRBJ2-1 | . | TRBV21-1 | . | CASTISSKREIFNEQFF | TGTGCCAGCACGATAAGTTCGAAGCGGGAGATATTCAATGAGCAGTTCTTC
TRBJ1-1 | TRBD1 | TRBV23-1 | . | CASSPRTGTLEAFF | TGCGCCAGCAGTCCAAGGACAGGGACGCTTGAAGCTTTCTTT
TRBJ1-1 | . | TRBV5-1 | . | CASGGTGENTEAFF | TGCGCCAGCGGGGGGACTGGGGAGAACACTGAAGCTTTCTTT
TRBJ2-7 | . | TRBV29-1 | . | CSVTNLDEQYF | TGCAGCGTTACGAACCTAGACGAGCAGTACTTC
TRBJ2-3 | TRBD2 | TRBV9 | . | CASSKRLAGGLSTDTQYF | TGTGCCAGCAGCAAGCGACTAGCGGGGGGGCTGAGCACAGATACGCAGTATTTT
TRBJ2-3 | TRBD2 | TRBV30 | . | CAWSASAGVTDTQYF | TGTGCCTGGAGTGCATCAGCGGGAGTGACAGATACGCAGTATTTT
TRBJ2-7 | TRBD1 | TRBV9 | . | CASSVDRGSYEQYF | TGTGCCAGCAGCGTGGACAGGGGCTCATACGAGCAGTACTTC
TRBJ1-2 | . | TRBV30 | . | CAWELLGDYGYTF | TGTGCCTGGGAGCTTTTAGGGGACTATGGCTACACCTTC
TRBJ2-5 | TRBD2 | TRBV5-1 | . | CASSASGRQETQYF | TGCGCCAGCAGCGCTAGCGGGAGGCAAGAGACCCAGTACTTC
TRBJ2-5 | TRBD2 | TRBV2 | . | CASSEQLAGGETQYF | TGTGCCAGCAGTGAACAACTAGCGGGAGGGGAGACCCAGTACTTC
TRBJ2-5 | . | TRBV10-2 | . | CASGGGLKREETQYF | TGCGCCAGCGGGGGGGGCTTAAAAAGGGAAGAGACCCAGTACTTC
TRBJ2-7 | TRBD2 | TRBV7-8 | . | CASSSRLAGRYEQYF | TGTGCCAGCAGCTCCCGACTAGCGGGACGATACGAGCAGTACTTC
TRBJ1-2 | . | TRBV10-3 | . | CAIKMDGSYTF | TGTGCCATTAAAATGGACGGGAGCTACACCTTC
TRBJ1-1 | TRBD1 | TRBV19 | . | CASSDRGGTGPTEAFF | TGTGCCAGTAGTGACCGGGGAGGGACAGGGCCCACTGAAGCTTTCTTT
TRBJ1-5 | . | TRBV2 | . | CASSRWRERGPQHF | TGTGCCAGCAGTAGGTGGAGGGAGCGAGGGCCCCAGCATTTT
TRBJ1-1 | . | TRBV11-3 | once | CASSLAPSVEAFF | TGTGCCAGCAGCTTAGCTCCCTCCGTAGAAGCTTTCTTT
TRBJ1-2 | . | TRBV28 | . | CASSTNYGYTF | TGTGCCAGCAGTACAAACTATGGCTACACCTTC
TRBJ2-7 | TRBD2 | TRBV4-2 | . | CASSQDWTSVHF | TGTGCCAGCAGCCAAGATTGGACTAGCGTACACTTC
TRBJ2-7 | TRBD2 | TRBV7-6 | once | CASSLDGTSGGQQYF | TGTGCCAGCAGCTTAGATGGTACTAGCGGGGGACAGCAGTACTTC
TRBJ2-7 | . | TRBV6-4 | . | CASSDRFSSYEQYF | TGTGCCAGCAGTGACAGATTTAGCTCCTACGAGCAGTACTTC
TRBJ2-7 | . | TRBV5-6 | . | CASSVSISMPTYEQYF | TGTGCCAGCAGTGTTTCGATCTCTATGCCCACCTACGAGCAGTACTTC
TRBJ2-7 | TRBD1 | TRBV7-9 | . | CASSLGQENYEQYF | TGTGCCAGCAGCTTGGGACAGGAGAACTACGAGCAGTACTTC
TRBJ2-3 | . | TRBV6-5 | . | CASRWEGTDTQYF | TGTGCCAGCAGGTGGGAGGGCACAGATACGCAGTATTTT
TRBJ2-7 | TRBD2 | TRBV15 | . | CATSRGTSGGYEQYF | TGTGCCACCAGCAGAGGGACTAGCGGGGGCTACGAGCAGTACTTC
TRBJ1-2 | . | TRBV30 | few | CAQKQGKRNYGYTF | TGTGCCCAGAAACAGGGAAAGCGGAACTATGGCTACACCTTC
TRBJ2-6 | . | TRBV5-1 | . | CASSSRSGANVLTF | TGCGCCAGCAGCTCCCGCTCTGGGGCCAACGTCCTGACTTTC